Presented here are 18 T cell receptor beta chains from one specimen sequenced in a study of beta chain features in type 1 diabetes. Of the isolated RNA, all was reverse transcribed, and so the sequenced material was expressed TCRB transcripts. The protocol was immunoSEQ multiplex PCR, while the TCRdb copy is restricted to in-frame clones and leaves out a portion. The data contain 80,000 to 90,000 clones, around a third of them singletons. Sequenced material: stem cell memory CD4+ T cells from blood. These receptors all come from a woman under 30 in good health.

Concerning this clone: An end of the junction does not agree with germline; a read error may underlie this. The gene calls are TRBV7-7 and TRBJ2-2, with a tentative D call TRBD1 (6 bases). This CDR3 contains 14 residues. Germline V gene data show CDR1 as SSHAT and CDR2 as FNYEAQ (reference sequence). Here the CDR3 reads CASSLQGHTGELFF. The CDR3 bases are TGTGCTAGCAGCCTTCAGGGGCACACCGGGGAGCTGTTTTTT.

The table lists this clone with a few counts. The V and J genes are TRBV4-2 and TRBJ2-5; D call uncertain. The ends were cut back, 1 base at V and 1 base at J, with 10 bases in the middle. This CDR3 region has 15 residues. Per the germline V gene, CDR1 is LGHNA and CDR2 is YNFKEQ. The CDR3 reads CASSQADSLQETQYF. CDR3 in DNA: TGTGCCAGCAGCCAAGCTGATAGCCTCCAAGAGACCCAGTACTTC.

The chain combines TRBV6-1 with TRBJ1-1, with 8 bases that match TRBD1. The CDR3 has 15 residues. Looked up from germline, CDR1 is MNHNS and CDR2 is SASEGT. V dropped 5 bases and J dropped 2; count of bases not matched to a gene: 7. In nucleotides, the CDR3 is TGTGCCAGCAGTCCTAGACAGGGGAGTAACACTGAAGCTTTCTTT. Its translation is CASSPRQGSNTEAFF.

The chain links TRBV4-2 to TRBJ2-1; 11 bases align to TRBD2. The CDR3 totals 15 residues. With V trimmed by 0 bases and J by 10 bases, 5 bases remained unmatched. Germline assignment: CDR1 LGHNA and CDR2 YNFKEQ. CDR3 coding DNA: TGTGCCAGCAGCCAAGATAGCGGGAGGGCACGGGAGCAGTTCTTC. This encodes CASSQDSGRAREQFF.

Here the CDR3 reads CASSAGTSEYEQYF. The CDR3, as DNA: TGTGCCAGCAGCGCAGGGACTAGCGAGTACGAGCAGTACTTC. The rearrangement joins TRBV5-4 to TRBJ2-7, with 10 bases matching TRBD2. This CDR3 is built from 14 residues. The V and J ends lost 4 bases and 4 bases, in that order; junction bases with no gene match: 5. Germline assignment: CDR1 SGHNT and CDR2 YYREEE (reference sequence). The complete variable domain, with remaining parts taken from reference TRBV5-4 and TRBJ2-7, reads ETGVTQSPTHLIKTRGQQVTLRCSSQSGHNTVSWYQQALGQGPQFIFQYYREEENGRGNFPPRFSGLQFPNYSSELNVNALELDDSALYLCASSAGTSEYEQYFGPGTRLTVT.

CDR3 region: CASSTTRNKNTEAFF. CDR3 sequence (DNA): TGTGCCAGCAGTACGACCAGGAATAAGAACACTGAAGCTTTCTTT. V usage is TRBV6-5 and J usage is TRBJ1-1; D is unclear. Germline V gives CDR1 MNHEY, CDR2 SVGAGI. Deletions cut 5 bases from V and 1 base from J, with 14 bases between. This CDR3 comprises 15 residues.

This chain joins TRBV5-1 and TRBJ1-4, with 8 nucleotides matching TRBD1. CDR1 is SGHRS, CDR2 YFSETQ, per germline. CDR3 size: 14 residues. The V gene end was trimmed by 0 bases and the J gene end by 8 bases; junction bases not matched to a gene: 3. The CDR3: CASSLEQGEEKLFF. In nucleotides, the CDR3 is TGCGCCAGCAGCTTGGAACAGGGGGAAGAAAAACTGTTTTTT. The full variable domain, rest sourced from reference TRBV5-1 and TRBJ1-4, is KAGVTQTPRYLIKTRGQQVTLSCSPISGHRSVSWYQQTPGQGLQFLFEYFSETQRNKGNFPGRFSGRQFSNSRSEMNVSTLELGDSALYLCASSLEQGEEKLFFGSGTQLSVL.

CDR3 region: CSARFDREAFF. CDR3 DNA: TGCAGTGCTAGGTTTGACAGGGAAGCTTTCTTT. V and J are TRBV20-1 and TRBJ1-1; D is possibly TRBD1 (6 bases). Between the trimmed V and J ends, which lost 3 bases and 8 bases, there was a span of 10 bases. Germline assignment: CDR1 DFQATT and CDR2 SNEGSKA (reference sequence). The CDR3 consists of 11 residues.

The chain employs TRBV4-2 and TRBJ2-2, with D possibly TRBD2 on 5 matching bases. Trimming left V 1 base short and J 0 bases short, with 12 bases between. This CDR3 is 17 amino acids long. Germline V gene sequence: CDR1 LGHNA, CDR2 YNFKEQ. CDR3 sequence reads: CASSQGRGLANTGELFF. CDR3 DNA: TGTGCCAGCAGCCAAGGGAGAGGGCTAGCGAACACCGGGGAGCTGTTTTTT.

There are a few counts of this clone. Here the CDR3 DNA reads TGCGCCAGCAGCCCGCTAGCGGGGGACGGCACAGATACGCAGTATTTT. It translates to CASSPLAGDGTDTQYF. V and J are TRBV5-1 and TRBJ2-3, with 10 bases lining up with TRBD2. V shed 4 bases and J 1 base; nucleotides not matched to a gene: 6. The V gene's germline CDR1 is SGHRS and CDR2 YFSETQ. This CDR3 spans 16 amino acids.

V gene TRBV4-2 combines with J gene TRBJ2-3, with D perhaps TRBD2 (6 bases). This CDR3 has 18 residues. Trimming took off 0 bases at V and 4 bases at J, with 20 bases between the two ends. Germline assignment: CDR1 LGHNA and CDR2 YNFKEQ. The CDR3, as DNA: TGTGCCAGCAGCCAAGACCGATCTAGCGAATACCTCCCAGATACGCAGTATTTT. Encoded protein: CASSQDRSSEYLPDTQYF.

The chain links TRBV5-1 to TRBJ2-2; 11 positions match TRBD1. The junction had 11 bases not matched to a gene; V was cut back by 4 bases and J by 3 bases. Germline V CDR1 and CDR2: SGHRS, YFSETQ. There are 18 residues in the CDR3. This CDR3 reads CASSHAGQGAWDTGELFF. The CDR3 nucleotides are TGCGCCAGCAGCCACGCAGGACAGGGGGCTTGGGACACCGGGGAGCTGTTTTTT.

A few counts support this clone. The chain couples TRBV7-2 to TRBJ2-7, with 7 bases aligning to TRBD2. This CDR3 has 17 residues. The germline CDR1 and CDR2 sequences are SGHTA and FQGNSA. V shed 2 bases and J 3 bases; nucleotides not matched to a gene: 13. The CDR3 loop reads CASSLQAGRVEVYEQYF. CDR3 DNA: TGTGCCAGCAGCTTACAAGCGGGAAGGGTCGAGGTCTACGAGCAGTACTTC.

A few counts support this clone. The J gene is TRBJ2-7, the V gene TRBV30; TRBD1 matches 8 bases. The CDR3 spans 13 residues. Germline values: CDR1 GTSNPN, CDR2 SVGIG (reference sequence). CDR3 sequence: CTARDRSLNEQYF. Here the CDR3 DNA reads TGTACGGCTCGGGACAGGTCGTTGAACGAGCAGTACTTC. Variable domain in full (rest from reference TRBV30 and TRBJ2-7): SQTIHQWPATLVQPVGSPLSLECTVEGTSNPNLYWYRQAAGRGLQLLFYSVGIGQISSEVPQNLSASRPQDRQFILSSKKLLLSDSGFYLCTARDRSLNEQYFGPGTRLTVT.

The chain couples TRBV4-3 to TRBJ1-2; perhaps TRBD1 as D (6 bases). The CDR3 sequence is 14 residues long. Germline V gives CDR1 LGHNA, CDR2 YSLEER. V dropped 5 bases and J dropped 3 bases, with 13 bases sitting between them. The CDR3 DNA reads TGCGCCAGCAGCTCGTCCCGGACAGACTATGGCTACACCTTC. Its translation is CASSSSRTDYGYTF.

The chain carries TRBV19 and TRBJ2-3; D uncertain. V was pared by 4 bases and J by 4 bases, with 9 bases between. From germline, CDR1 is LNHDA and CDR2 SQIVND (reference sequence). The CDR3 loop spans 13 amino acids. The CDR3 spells CASSNRGSDTQYF. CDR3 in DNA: TGTGCCAGTAGTAACCGCGGCTCAGATACGCAGTATTTT.

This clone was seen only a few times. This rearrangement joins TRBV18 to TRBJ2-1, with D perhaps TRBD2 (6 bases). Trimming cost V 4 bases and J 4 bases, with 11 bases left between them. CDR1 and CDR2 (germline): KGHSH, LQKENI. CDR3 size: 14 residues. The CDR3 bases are TGTGCCAGCTCACGACGGGGAGGATACAATGAGCAGTTCTTC. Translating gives CASSRRGGYNEQFF.

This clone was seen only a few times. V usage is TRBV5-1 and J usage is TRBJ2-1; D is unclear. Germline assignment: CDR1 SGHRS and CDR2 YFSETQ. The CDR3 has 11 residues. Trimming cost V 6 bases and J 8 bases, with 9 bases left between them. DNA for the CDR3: TGCGCCAGCACGGCGGCTGATGAGCAGTTCTTC. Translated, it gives CASTAADEQFF.